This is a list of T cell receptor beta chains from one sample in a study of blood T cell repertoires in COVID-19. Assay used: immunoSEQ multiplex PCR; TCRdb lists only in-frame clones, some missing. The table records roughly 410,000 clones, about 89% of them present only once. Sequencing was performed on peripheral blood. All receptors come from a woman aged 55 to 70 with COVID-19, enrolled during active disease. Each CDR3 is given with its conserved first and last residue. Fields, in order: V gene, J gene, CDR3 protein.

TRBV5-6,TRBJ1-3,CASSWGHGNTIYF
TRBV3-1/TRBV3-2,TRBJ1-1,CASSYTGGAGTEAFF
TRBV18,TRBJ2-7,CASSPQGQGAGEQYF
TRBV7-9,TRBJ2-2,CASSVGTGIGTGELFF
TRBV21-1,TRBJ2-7,CASSSTGVYEQYF
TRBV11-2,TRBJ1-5,CASSLESGLSNQPQHF
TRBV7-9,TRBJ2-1,CASSSRTSGGISSYNEQFF
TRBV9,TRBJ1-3,CASSVYQGASGGNTIYF
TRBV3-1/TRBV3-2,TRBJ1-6,CASSAVLGGNSPLHF
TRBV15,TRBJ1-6,CATSRNREFSPLHF
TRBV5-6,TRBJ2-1,CASSPSGRAGGGYNEQFF
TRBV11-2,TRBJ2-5,CASSLVQGHQETQYF
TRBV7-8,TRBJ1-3,CASSSQSSGNTIYF
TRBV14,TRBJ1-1,CASSHIGTANTEAFF
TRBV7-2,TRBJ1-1,CASSLRTPPEDTEAFF
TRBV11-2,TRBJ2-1,CASSLVVSRGTNEQFF
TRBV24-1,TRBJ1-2,CATSDSRQGPGYTF
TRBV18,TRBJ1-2,CASSQDREPNYGYTF
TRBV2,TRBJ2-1,CASRPTPSLEQFF
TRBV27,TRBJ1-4,CASSLSRQNEKLFF
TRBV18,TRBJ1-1,CASSPLIIQGMNTEAFF
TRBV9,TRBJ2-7,CASSRQGASYEQYF
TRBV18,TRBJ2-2,CASSPGQGHGELFF
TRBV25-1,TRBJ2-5,CATPSGSAGGLGTQYF
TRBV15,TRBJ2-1,CATSGHGGGAYNEQFF
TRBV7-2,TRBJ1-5,CASSSTAVLNQPQHF
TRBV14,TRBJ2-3,CASKGHRTDTQYF
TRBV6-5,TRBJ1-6,CASSSSLDSPLHF
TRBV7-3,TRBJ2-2,CASSPRTGYNAGELFF
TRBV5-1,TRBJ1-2,CASSPEGAVGYTF
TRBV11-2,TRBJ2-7,CASRAPGQGTYEQYF
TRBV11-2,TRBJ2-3,CASAAGGSTDTQYF
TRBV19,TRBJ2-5,CASSQTSGGTQETQYF
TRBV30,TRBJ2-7,CAWREENLGQVNF
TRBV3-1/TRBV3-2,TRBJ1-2,CASSQKGALRQGRRSYTF
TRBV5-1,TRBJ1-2,CASSLEPGLRGYTF
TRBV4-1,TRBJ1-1,CASSQDGGLENEAFF
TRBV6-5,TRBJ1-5,CASTKDRGSNQPQHF
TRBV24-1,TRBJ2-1,CATSDWGTGIYNEQFF
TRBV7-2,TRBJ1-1,CASSKAGTGGGMNTEAFF
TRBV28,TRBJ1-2,CASIPGENYGYTF
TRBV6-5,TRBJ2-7,CASSYTGGTYEQYF
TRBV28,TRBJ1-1,CASGQPDRETPTEAFF
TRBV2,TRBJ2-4,CASKSPGNIQYF
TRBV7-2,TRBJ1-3,CASSPHLDTIYF
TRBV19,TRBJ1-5,CASGGGFGQPQHF
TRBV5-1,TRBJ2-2,CASSYRGTGELFF
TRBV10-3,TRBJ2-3,CAIKGRGGTDTQYF
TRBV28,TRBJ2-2,CASEGEERSSGELFF
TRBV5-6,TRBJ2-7,CASSRRGTVSYEQYF